These 26 T cell receptor beta chains were sequenced from one sample in a study of cytomegalovirus exposure and HLA in healthy donors. The study ran its PCR with 60 Vbeta and 13 Jbeta primers. Clones were sequenced by immunoSEQ multiplex PCR, and TCRdb holds only the in-frame ones, with some missing. The sample consists of 150,000 to 200,000 clones, about 80% of them appearing once. The sample was PBMCs. All receptors derive from a man aged 40-49 years in good health and CMV-seronegative.

V and J are TRBV21-1 and TRBJ1-1. TRBV21-1 is labeled a pseudogene. This CDR3 region has 14 residues. CDR3 sequence: CASSKVPLNTEAFF. CDR3 DNA sequence: TGTGCCAGCAGCAAAGTCCCTCTAAACACTGAAGCTTTCTTT.

The genes are TRBV19 and TRBJ2-7, with D possibly matching TRBD1 (5 bases). The CDR3 covers 13 residues. V lost 5 bases to trimming and J lost 0 bases, with 8 bases between them. Germline lookup yields CDR1 LNHDA and CDR2 SQIVND (reference sequence). DNA for the CDR3: TGTGCCAGTAGTTTACAGGACTCCTACGAGCAGTACTTC. Its protein product is CASSLQDSYEQYF. The whole variable domain, filled in from reference TRBV19 and TRBJ2-7, reads DGGITQSPKYLFRKEGQNVTLSCEQNLNHDAMYWYRQDPGQGLRLIYYSQIVNDFQKGDIAEGYSVSREKKESFPLTVTSAQKNPTAFYLCASSLQDSYEQYFGPGTRLTVT.

The J gene is TRBJ2-1, the V gene TRBV7-7; TRBD2 aligns across 8 bases. The CDR3 sequence is 14 residues long. The V segment lost 2 bases and the J segment 7 bases; nucleotides outside the gene matches: 4. Germline CDR1 reads SSHAT; CDR2 reads FNYEAQ (reference sequence). The CDR3 bases are TGTGCCAGCAGCTTAAAAGCGGGAGATAATGAGCAGTTCTTC. Translation gives CASSLKAGDNEQFF.

The CDR3 spells CASSSAGQVTYEQYF. The CDR3, as DNA: TGTGCCAGCAGCTCAGCGGGACAGGTCACCTACGAGCAGTACTTC. This sequence joins TRBV7-2 and TRBJ2-7; D possibly corresponds to TRBD1 (8 bases). V lost 4 bases, J lost 2 bases, and 15 bases lay in between. Germline lookup yields CDR1 SGHTA and CDR2 FQGNSA. The length of the CDR3 is 15 residues.

The chain uses TRBV6-6 and TRBJ1-2; D gene unclear. The CDR3 has 14 amino acids. Germline V CDR1 and CDR2: MNHNY, SVGAGI (reference sequence). Trimming removed 2 bases from V and 4 bases from J, with 11 bases in between. CDR3 DNA sequence: TGTGCCAGCAGTTACGGTGGAGGCAGCTATGGCTACACCTTC. It yields the protein CASSYGGGSYGYTF.

This sequence joins TRBV7-3 and TRBJ2-6; 9 positions match TRBD1. With 5 bases clipped from V and 2 bases from J, the junction kept 7 bases outside the gene matches. Germline V gives CDR1 SGHTA, CDR2 FQGTGA. CDR3 size: 17 residues. The CDR3 DNA reads TGTGCCAGCAGCCCGGGACAGGGTTTGGCTGGGGCCAACGTCCTGACTTTC. This codes for CASSPGQGLAGANVLTF.

The chain joins TRBV4-2 to TRBJ2-1; 10 positions agree with TRBD2. Germline assignment: CDR1 LGHNA and CDR2 YNFKEQ. The junction had 11 bases not matched to a gene; V was cut back by 5 bases and J by 7 bases. The CDR3 loop spans 16 amino acids. The CDR3 DNA follows: TGTGCCAGCAGCGCGCAGCCGGGACTAGCGAAAAATGAGCAGTTCTTC. Its protein is CASSAQPGLAKNEQFF.

The rearrangement links TRBV20-1 to TRBJ2-7; 7 bases map to TRBD1. Germline CDR1 is DFQATT and CDR2 is SNEGSKA (reference sequence). The trim removed 4 bases at V and 10 bases at J, leaving 7 bases unmatched. CDR3 length equals 11 residues. The CDR3 sequence: CSATGGWGQYF. The CDR3 DNA reads TGCAGTGCTACAGGGGGTTGGGGACAGTACTTC.

In this sample, this clone turned up once. V usage is TRBV29-1 and J usage is TRBJ2-4; 7 bases match TRBD1. CDR1 is SQVTM and CDR2 is ANQGSEA in the germline V gene. The length of the CDR3 is 18 residues. V lost 2 bases, J lost 0 bases, and 13 bases stayed unmatched. CDR3 amino acids: CSVESTRGRGLAKNIQYF. The CDR3 DNA follows: TGCAGCGTTGAATCCACCAGGGGAAGGGGGCTAGCCAAAAACATTCAGTACTTC.

The J gene is TRBJ1-3, the V gene TRBV7-3, with a possible D match to TRBD1 (6 bases). V lost 6 bases and J lost 2, with 11 bases in between. The CDR3 is 14 residues long. From germline, CDR1 is SGHTA and CDR2 FQGTGA. CDR3 coding DNA: TGTGCCAGCAGTCGTACAGGGACTGGAAACACCATATATTTT. Translated: CASSRTGTGNTIYF.

V and J are TRBV4-1 and TRBJ1-1; D is unclear. Germline V gene sequence: CDR1 MGHRA, CDR2 YSYEKL. V was trimmed by 5 bases and J by 2 bases, leaving 18 bases between them. This CDR3 contains 16 residues. The CDR3 sequence: CASSDGGFEFNTEAFF. The DNA of the CDR3 is TGCGCCAGCAGCGATGGAGGGTTCGAATTCAACACTGAAGCTTTCTTT.

The J gene is TRBJ2-5, the V gene TRBV15, with 12 bases identical to TRBD2. V lost 5 bases and J lost 5; bases outside the gene matches: 3. Germline V gene sequence: CDR1 LNHNV, CDR2 YYDKDF (reference sequence). This CDR3 region has 14 residues. The CDR3 DNA sequence: TGTGCCACCAGCCGCGGGACTAGCGGGGAGACCCAGTACTTC. This sequence encodes CATSRGTSGETQYF.

This clone was found once. The V gene is TRBV15, the J gene TRBJ2-3; D is undetermined. V lost 0 bases and J 1 base, leaving 11 bases between the germline ends. The V gene's germline CDR1 is LNHNV and CDR2 YYDKDF (reference sequence). The CDR3 is 16 residues long. The CDR3 region has the DNA TGTGCCACCAGCAGAGATAGTCTCACAGGCACAGATACGCAGTATTTT. This sequence encodes CATSRDSLTGTDTQYF.

This clone was seen a handful of times. This chain uses TRBV29-1 with TRBJ2-7; D call uncertain. V was cut by 7 bases and J by 0 bases, with 7 bases left in between. CDR3 length: 11 amino acids. Germline V lookup: CDR1 SQVTM, CDR2 ANQGSEA. This chain's CDR3 is CSGRNSYEQYF. Here the CDR3 DNA reads TGCAGCGGCAGGAACTCCTACGAGCAGTACTTC.

V gene TRBV5-1 combines with J gene TRBJ2-1; 8 bases line up with TRBD2. Unmatched junction bases numbered 9, after V lost 0 bases and J lost 4 bases. CDR1 is SGHRS, CDR2 YFSETQ, per germline. This CDR3 has 17 residues. DNA of the CDR3: TGCGCCAGCAGCTTGGCCCTTAGCGGGGAACTTTACAATGAGCAGTTCTTC. It translates to CASSLALSGELYNEQFF.

The genes are TRBV2 and TRBJ1-1; D is unclear. V was trimmed by 6 bases and J by 0 bases, leaving 17 bases between them. Germline CDR1 and CDR2: SNHLY and FYNNEI. This CDR3 has 16 residues. In nucleotides, the CDR3 is TGTGCCAGCAGATGGGAGGTGATGGAGGTGAACACTGAAGCTTTCTTT. The encoded protein is CASRWEVMEVNTEAFF. Full variable domain (missing parts from reference TRBV2 and TRBJ1-1): EPEVTQTPSHQVTQMGQEVILRCVPISNHLYFYWYRQILGQKVEFLVSFYNNEISEKSEIFDDQFSVERPDGSNFTLKIRSTKLEDSAMYFCASRWEVMEVNTEAFFGQGTRLTVV.

This chain connects TRBV7-2 to TRBJ1-3, with a weak D call TRBD1 (5 bases). The CDR3 spans 14 residues. The V end was cut by 3 bases, the J end by 0 bases, with 6 bases between. Looked up from germline, CDR1 is SGHTA and CDR2 is FQGNSA. The DNA for the CDR3 is TGTGCCAGCAGCTTGGGGCTCTCTGGAAACACCATATATTTT. Translation: CASSLGLSGNTIYF.

The table lists this clone with a few counts. CDR3 sequence (DNA): TGTGCCAGCAGCCCGACTAGGGGCGAGCAGTACTTC. It encodes CASSPTRGEQYF. The genes are TRBV7-3 and TRBJ2-7; D possibly corresponds to TRBD2 (6 bases). Germline values: CDR1 SGHTA, CDR2 FQGTGA. The V gene lost 5 bases and the J gene lost 6 bases, with 11 bases spanning the gap. CDR3 length equals 12 residues.

There are a few counts of this clone. The chain combines TRBV5-1 with TRBJ2-1; D is unclear. The V and J ends lost 1 base and 6 bases respectively, with 11 bases between them. Per germline, CDR1 SGHRS and CDR2 YFSETQ. The CDR3 loop spans 14 amino acids. This CDR3 is CASSLSQVSNEQFF. Written as DNA, the CDR3 is TGCGCCAGCAGCTTGAGTCAGGTTTCCAATGAGCAGTTCTTC.

The J gene is TRBJ1-2, the V gene TRBV11-2; TRBD1 aligns across 8 bases. V trimming: 1 base; J trimming: 4 bases; junction bases outside the gene matches: 2. Germline-derived CDR1 and CDR2 are SGHAT and FQNNGV. The length of the CDR3 is 14 residues. The CDR3 spells CASSLGDRFYGYTF. The CDR3 DNA follows: TGTGCCAGCAGCTTAGGGGACAGGTTCTATGGCTACACCTTC.

The CDR3 here is CASPGQGEETQYF. The DNA for the CDR3 is TGTGCCAGCCCCGGACAGGGAGAAGAGACCCAGTACTTC. The V gene is TRBV14, the J gene TRBJ2-5; 8 bases are shared with TRBD1. The CDR3 is 13 residues long. The germline V gene encodes CDR1 SGHDN and CDR2 FVKESK. Trimming removed 8 bases from V and 3 bases from J; junction bases left unmatched: 5.

The chain recombines TRBV15 with TRBJ1-5; D not certain. Trimming shortened V by 3 bases and J by 7 bases, and 7 bases separated the two germline ends. The CDR3 consists of 12 residues. Germline CDR1 and CDR2: LNHNV and YYDKDF (reference sequence). The CDR3 nucleotides are TGTGCCACCAGCAGTTCAAGCCAGCCCCAGCATTTT. This translates into CATSSSSQPQHF.

The V and J genes are TRBV2 and TRBJ1-3; a possible D gene is TRBD1 (5 bases). V lost 10 bases and J 0 bases, leaving 16 bases between the germline ends. The CDR3 totals 15 residues. Germline values: CDR1 SNHLY, CDR2 FYNNEI. This CDR3 is CAIRRDLSSGNTIYF. As DNA, the CDR3 is TGTGCCATCAGGCGGGACCTGAGCTCTGGAAACACCATATATTTT.

The J gene is TRBJ1-5, the V gene TRBV27; D is undetermined. The CDR3 loop spans 15 amino acids. Trimming removed 6 bases from V and 9 bases from J, with 21 bases in between. Germline V lookup: CDR1 MNHEY, CDR2 SMNVEV (reference sequence). This CDR3 is CASSPLEQVNWPQHF. CDR3 nucleotide sequence: TGTGCCAGCAGCCCCTTAGAGCAGGTAAATTGGCCCCAGCATTTT.

The chain joins TRBV5-1 to TRBJ1-5; D gene uncertain. Trimming pared 0 bases from V and 5 bases from J, leaving 6 bases between. Per the germline V gene, CDR1 is SGHRS and CDR2 is YFSETQ. This CDR3 comprises 13 residues. CDR3 region: CASSLDRDQPQHF. In nucleotides, the CDR3 is TGCGCCAGCAGCTTGGACAGAGATCAGCCCCAGCATTTT.

V gene TRBV19 combines with J gene TRBJ1-6; TRBD1 agrees at 7 bases. The V gene end was trimmed by 3 bases and the J gene end by 6 bases; junction bases not matched to a gene: 2. Looked up from germline, CDR1 is LNHDA and CDR2 is SQIVND (reference sequence). This CDR3 has 14 amino acids. CDR3 region: CASSIAGGNSPLHF. The CDR3 DNA follows: TGTGCCAGTAGTATTGCAGGGGGTAATTCACCCCTCCACTTT.